This is a list of T cell receptor beta chains from one sample in a study of T cells after yellow fever vaccination. TCRdb recomputed calls from the 5' RACE reads with MiXCR, one row per CDR3 protein. This table holds around 530,000 distinct CDR3 sequences, about 15% found once. The sequencing used PBMCs, collected less than 6 days after the first yellow fever vaccination. The receptors were gathered from a man aged 18 to 30 who received the YFV17D yellow fever vaccine. Both conserved end residues are part of each CDR3. Fields, in order: V gene, CDR3 length, D gene, J gene, clone size, CDR3 DNA, CDR3 protein. A D gene is named only where the DNA matches it firmly. The size entry is marked missing in some rows and otherwise reads once, few, many or a size class.

TRBV7-9	14	-	TRBJ1-1	-	TGTGCCAGCAGCCTGGCCTGGGGGACTGGTGAAGCTTTCTTT	CASSLAWGTGEAFF
TRBV5-1	14	-	TRBJ1-1	few	TGCGCCAGCAGCTCCGGGACCGGGATGACTGAAGCTTTCTTT	CASSSGTGMTEAFF
TRBV7-2	15	-	TRBJ1-3	-	TGTGCCAGCAGCTACTTGGCATCAAGGTTTAACACCATATATTTT	CASSYLASRFNTIYF
TRBV15	12	-	TRBJ2-5	few	TGTGCCACCAGGGATGGGCCTTGGACCCAGTACTTC	CATRDGPWTQYF
TRBV7-2	15	-	TRBJ2-4	many	TGTGCCAGCAGCTTAGGAGGGGTTGGCGTAAACATTCAGTACTTC	CASSLGGVGVNIQYF
TRBV6-2/TRBV6-3	17	TRBD1	TRBJ2-6	-	TGTGCCAGCAGTTACCCTTGCAGGGGGCCTGGGGCCAACGTCCTGACTTTC	CASSYPCRGPGANVLTF
TRBV20-1	15	TRBD1	TRBJ1-3	few	TGCAGTGCTAGACAGGGGGCGGCCCGGGGAAACACCATATATTTT	CSARQGAARGNTIYF
TRBV7-2	15	-	TRBJ1-5	few	TGTGCCAGCAGCTCCGGGTGGGGTTACAATCAGCCCCAGCATTTT	CASSSGWGYNQPQHF
TRBV6-5	16	TRBD2	TRBJ2-2	many	TGTGCCAGCAGTTACTCTGTGAATAGCGGGGTCCGGGAGCTGTTTTTT	CASSYSVNSGVRELFF
TRBV5-5	15	TRBD2	TRBJ2-5	many	TGTGCCAGCAGCCAGGGACTAGCGGTAGGAGAGACCCAGTACTTC	CASSQGLAVGETQYF
TRBV11-1	17	-	TRBJ2-6	many	TGTGCCAGCAGCTCCTTCCAGTACGGCTCTGGGGCCAACGTCCTGACTTTC	CASSSFQYGSGANVLTF
TRBV9	15	-	TRBJ1-6	once	TGTGCCAGCAGCGGGGTGAGCTCCTATAATTCAACCCTCCACTTT	CASSGVSSYNSTLHF
TRBV20-1	15	TRBD1	TRBJ1-5	-	TGCAGTGCTAGGCCTCCAGGGGGAATAGAACAGCCCCAGCATTTT	CSARPPGGIEQPQHF
TRBV7-2	15	-	TRBJ2-5	few	TGTGCCAGCAGCTTACAGGGGGGCATTCCAGAGACCCAGTACTTC	CASSLQGGIPETQYF
TRBV27	16	-	TRBJ1-6	-	TGTGCCAGCAGACGCTCCGGGACACTAGATAATTCACCCCTCCACTTT	CASRRSGTLDNSPLHF
TRBV7-9	17	TRBD2	TRBJ2-3	few	TGTGCCAGCAGCCCCCGGGGGGGTAGCGACCACACAGATACGCAGTATTTT	CASSPRGGSDHTDTQYF
TRBV7-9	13	TRBD2	TRBJ2-5	few	TGTGCCAGCAGCTTACTTTGGGAGGGGACCCAGTACTTC	CASSLLWEGTQYF
TRBV10-3	19	-	TRBJ2-1	-	TGTGCCATCAGTGAGTCGACGTATTCAAAGCGGTTGTCCTACAATGAGCAGTTCTTC	CAISESTYSKRLSYNEQFF
TRBV10-3	13	TRBD1	TRBJ1-2	-	TGTGCCATCAGTGAGAGACAGGGTTTTGGCTACACCTTC	CAISERQGFGYTF
TRBV27	15	-	TRBJ1-4	-	TGTGCCAGCAGTTTATCCGTATCGACTAATGAAAAACTGTTTTTT	CASSLSVSTNEKLFF
TRBV9	16	TRBD1	TRBJ2-3	few	TGTGCCAGCAGCCCTCCGGGACAGGGTTATTCAGATACGCAGTATTTT	CASSPPGQGYSDTQYF
TRBV6-1	15	TRBD1	TRBJ2-5	-	TGTGCCAGCAGACAAATCGGACAGGGCGGGGAGACCCAGTACTTC	CASRQIGQGGETQYF
TRBV4-1	14	-	TRBJ2-1	few	TGCGCCAGCAGCGGAATTGGGACTCCCAATGAGCAGTTCTTC	CASSGIGTPNEQFF
TRBV5-1	13	-	TRBJ1-1	-	TGCGCCAGCAGCTTTATGTTTAACACTGAAGCTTTCTTT	CASSFMFNTEAFF
TRBV4-3	18	TRBD1	TRBJ2-6	few	TGCGCCAGCAGCAGACAGGACACAGGGGTCTCTGGGGCCAACGTCCTGACTTTC	CASSRQDTGVSGANVLTF
TRBV24-1	17	TRBD2	TRBJ2-1	-	TGTGCCACCAGTGATGCAGGGAGCGGGGGTACCTACAATGAGCAGTTCTTC	CATSDAGSGGTYNEQFF
TRBV3-1	15	-	TRBJ2-2	-	TGTGCCAGCAGCCAATGGGGGCGCGGGCGTAGGGAGCTGTTTTTT	CASSQWGRGRRELFF
TRBV4-3	16	-	TRBJ1-6	few	TGCGCCAGCAGCCAAGAGTTGACCACCTATAATTCACCCCTCCACTTT	CASSQELTTYNSPLHF
TRBV18	15	-	TRBJ1-3	-	TGTGCCAGCTCACCGTCAACATCGTCTGGAAACACCATATATTTT	CASSPSTSSGNTIYF